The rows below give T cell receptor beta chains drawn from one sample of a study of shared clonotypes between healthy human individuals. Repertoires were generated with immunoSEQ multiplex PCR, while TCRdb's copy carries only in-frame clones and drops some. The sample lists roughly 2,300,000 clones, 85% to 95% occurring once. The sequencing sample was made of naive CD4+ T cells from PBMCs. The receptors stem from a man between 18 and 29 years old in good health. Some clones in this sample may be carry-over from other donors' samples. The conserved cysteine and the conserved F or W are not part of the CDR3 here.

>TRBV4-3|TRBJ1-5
ASSQDSVSMPQH
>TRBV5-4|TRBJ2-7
ASSPGGGLSYEQY
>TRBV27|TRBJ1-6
ASSFVSPLH
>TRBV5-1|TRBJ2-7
ASSLRGRSGFYEQY
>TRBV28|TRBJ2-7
ASLDNSYEQY
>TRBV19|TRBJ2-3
ASSWYSMGTQY
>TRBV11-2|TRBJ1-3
ASSPSPVSGNTIY
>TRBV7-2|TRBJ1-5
ASSLVGGGQPQH
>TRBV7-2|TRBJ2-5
ASSPGGAQETQY
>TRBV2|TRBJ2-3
ASIATGTGGYTQY
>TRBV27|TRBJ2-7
ASSLGHLGQGQYEQY
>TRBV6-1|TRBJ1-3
ASSEIWAALSGNTIY
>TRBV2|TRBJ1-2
ASSDRGGGGYT
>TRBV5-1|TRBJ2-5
ASSSGTSGGQETQY
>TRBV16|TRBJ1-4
ASSQFGGGEKLF
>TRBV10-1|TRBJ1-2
ARITGTAKNYGYT
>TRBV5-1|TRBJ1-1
ASSLPTGRDVSEAF
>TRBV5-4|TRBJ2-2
ASSLRQGISGELF
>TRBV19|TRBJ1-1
AIQTGENTEAF
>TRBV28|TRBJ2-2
ASSLVLIRDGYTGELF
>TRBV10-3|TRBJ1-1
AIRDSYYTEAF
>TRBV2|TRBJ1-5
AAAGGKMNTQNQPQH
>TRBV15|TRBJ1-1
ATSRGQANTEAF
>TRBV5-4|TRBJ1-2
ASSQDLGAAGSMDYT
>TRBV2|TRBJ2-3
ARSSQGGTDTQY
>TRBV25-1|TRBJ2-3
ASSELKGLAGGDTQY
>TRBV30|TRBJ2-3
AWSKLAATSTDTQY
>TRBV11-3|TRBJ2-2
ASSSRFDVTGELF
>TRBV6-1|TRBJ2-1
ASSPRPSLSGEQF
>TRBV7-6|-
ASSPGMGGGDEQY
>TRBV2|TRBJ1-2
ASSEVTDYT
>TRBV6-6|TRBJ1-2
ASTIWGDGYT
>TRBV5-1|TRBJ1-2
ASSLAVGNYGYT
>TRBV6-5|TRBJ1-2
ASSFLIGGDYGYT
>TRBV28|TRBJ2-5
ASTPPGGKETQY
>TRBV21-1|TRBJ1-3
ASSKGRGQGAGGNTIY
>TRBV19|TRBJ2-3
ASSIDTGRSTDTQY
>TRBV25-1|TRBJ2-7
ASSRGGRLHEQY
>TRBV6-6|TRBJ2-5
ASRGRERVETQY
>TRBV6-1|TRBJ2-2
ASLLGARTGELF
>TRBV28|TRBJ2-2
ASKRTGLTGELF
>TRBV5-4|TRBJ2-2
ASSLGLAGDTGELF
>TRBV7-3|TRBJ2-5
ASSLLSSGETQY
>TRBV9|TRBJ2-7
ASSVAYDRDEQY
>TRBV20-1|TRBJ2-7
SSGADEQY
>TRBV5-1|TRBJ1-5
ASSLDREGNQPQH
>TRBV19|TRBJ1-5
ASSRGTGGSNQPQH
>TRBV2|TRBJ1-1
ASSANRQGDTEAF
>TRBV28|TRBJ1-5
ASNIPGLRKPNQPQH
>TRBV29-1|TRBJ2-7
SVAINAGGEQY